This T cell receptor (beta chain) was recovered during a study of cytomegalovirus exposure and HLA in healthy donors. In its sample, this clone was seen once. Antigen unknown. Study outcomes and limitations: Previous analysis showed most TCR beta V segments were productive about 90% or about 30% of the time. Accurate prediction of HLA-A and HLA-B alleles (for most subjects) was reportedly achieved from TCR beta sequences.

Primers for the PCR totalled 60 Vbeta and 13 Jbeta. Profiling relied on immunoSEQ multiplex PCR, and the TCRdb table lists in-frame clones only, not all of them. The sample lists approximately 130,000 clones, over 75% seen once, with roughly 1.5% in the top ten. Trimming took off 0 bases at V and 5 bases at J, with 13 bases between the two ends. Germline assignment: CDR1 LNHDA and CDR2 SQIVND (reference sequence). This CDR3 has 15 residues. The sample comprised PBMCs. This TCR derives from a woman younger than 35 in good health and CMV-seronegative. V is TRBV19 and J is TRBJ2-5; no firm D call. CDR3 sequence (DNA): TGTGCCAGTAGTATAGACGGAGAGTCTAGGGAGACCCAGTACTTC. Translation gives CASSIDGESRETQYF.